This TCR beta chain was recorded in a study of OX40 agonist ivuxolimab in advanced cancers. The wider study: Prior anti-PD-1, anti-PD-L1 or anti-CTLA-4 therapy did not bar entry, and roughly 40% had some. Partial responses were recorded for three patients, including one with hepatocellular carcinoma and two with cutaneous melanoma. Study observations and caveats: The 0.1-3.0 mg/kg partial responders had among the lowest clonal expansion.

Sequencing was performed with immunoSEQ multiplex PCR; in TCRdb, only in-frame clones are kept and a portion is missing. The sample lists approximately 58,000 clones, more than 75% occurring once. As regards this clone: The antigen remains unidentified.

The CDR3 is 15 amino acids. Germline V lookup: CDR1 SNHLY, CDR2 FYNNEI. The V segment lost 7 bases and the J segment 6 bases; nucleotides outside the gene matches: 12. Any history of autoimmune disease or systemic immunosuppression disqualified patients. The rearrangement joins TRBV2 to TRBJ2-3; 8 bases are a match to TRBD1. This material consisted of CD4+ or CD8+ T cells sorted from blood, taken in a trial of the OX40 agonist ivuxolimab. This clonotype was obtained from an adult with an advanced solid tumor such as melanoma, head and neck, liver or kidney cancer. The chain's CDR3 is CASTEGQGAWDTQYF. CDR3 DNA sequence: TGTGCCAGCACCGAGGGGCAGGGGGCATGGGATACGCAGTATTTT. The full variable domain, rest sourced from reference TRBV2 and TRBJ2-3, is EPEVTQTPSHQVTQMGQEVILRCVPISNHLYFYWYRQILGQKVEFLVSFYNNEISEKSEIFDDQFSVERPDGSNFTLKIRSTKLEDSAMYFCASTEGQGAWDTQYFGPGTRLTVL.